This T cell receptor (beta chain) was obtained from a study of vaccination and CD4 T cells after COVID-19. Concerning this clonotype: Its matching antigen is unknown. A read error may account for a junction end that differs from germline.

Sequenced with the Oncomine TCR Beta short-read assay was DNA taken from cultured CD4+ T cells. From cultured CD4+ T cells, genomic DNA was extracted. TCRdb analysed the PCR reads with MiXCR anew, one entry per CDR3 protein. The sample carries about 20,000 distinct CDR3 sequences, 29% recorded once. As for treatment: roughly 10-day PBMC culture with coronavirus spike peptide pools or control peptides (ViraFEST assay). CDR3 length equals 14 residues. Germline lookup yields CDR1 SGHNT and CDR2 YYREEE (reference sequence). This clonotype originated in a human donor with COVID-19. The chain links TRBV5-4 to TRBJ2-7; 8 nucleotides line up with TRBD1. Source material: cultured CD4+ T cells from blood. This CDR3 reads CASRVTGEKSEQYF. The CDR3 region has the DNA TGCGCCAGCAGGGTGACAGGGGAAAAGAGCGAGCAGTACTTC.